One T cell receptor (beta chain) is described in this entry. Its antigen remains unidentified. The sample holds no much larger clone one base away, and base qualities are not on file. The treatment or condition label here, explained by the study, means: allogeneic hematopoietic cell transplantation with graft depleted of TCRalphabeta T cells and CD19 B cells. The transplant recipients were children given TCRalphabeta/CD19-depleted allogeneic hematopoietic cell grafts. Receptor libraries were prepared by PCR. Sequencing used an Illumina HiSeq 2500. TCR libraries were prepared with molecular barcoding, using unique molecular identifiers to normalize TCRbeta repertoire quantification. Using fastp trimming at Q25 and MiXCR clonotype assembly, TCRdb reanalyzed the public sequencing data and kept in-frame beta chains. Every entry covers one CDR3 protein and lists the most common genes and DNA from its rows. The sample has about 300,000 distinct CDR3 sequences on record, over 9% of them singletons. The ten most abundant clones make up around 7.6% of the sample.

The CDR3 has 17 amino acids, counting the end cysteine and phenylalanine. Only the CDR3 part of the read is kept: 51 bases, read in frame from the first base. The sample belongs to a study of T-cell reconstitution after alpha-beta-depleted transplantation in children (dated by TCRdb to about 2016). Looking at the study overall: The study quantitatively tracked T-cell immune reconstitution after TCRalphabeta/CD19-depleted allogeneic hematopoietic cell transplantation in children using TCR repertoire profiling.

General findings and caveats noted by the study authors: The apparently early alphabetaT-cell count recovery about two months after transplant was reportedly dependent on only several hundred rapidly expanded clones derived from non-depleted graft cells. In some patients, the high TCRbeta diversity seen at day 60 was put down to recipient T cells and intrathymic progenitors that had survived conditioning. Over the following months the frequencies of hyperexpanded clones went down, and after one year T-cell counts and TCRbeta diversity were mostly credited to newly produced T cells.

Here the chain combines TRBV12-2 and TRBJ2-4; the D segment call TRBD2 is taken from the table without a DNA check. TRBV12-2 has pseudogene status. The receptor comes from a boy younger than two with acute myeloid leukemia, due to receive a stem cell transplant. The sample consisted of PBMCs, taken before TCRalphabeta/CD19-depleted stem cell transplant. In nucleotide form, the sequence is TGTGCAAGTCGCTTAAGGGACCTCCGGGTAGCCAAAAACATTCAGTACTTC. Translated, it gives CASRLRDLRVAKNIQYF.